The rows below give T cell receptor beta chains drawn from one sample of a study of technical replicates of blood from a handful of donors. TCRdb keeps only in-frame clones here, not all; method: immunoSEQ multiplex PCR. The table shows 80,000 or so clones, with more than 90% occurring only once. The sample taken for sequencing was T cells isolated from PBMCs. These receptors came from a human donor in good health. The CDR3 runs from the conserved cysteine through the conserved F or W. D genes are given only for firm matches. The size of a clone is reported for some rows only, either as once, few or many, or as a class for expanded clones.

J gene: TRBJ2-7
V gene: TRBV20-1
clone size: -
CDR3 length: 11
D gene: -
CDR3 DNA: TGCAGTGCCCCACAGGGCTGGGAGCAGTACTTC
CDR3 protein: CSAPQGWEQYF

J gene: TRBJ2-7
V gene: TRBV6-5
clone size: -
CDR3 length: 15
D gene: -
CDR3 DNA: TGTGCCAGCAGTTATAACAGGGCTAGCTCCTACGAGCAGTACTTC
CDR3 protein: CASSYNRASSYEQYF

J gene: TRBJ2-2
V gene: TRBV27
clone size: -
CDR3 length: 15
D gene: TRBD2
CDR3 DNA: TGTGCCAGCAGTTTTAACCTAGCGGCCCCTGGGGAGCTGTTTTTT
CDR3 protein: CASSFNLAAPGELFF

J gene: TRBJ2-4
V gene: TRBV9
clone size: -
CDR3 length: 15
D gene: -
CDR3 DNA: TGTGCCAGCAGCGAAGACAGCCTAGCCAAAAACATTCAGTACTTC
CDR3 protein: CASSEDSLAKNIQYF

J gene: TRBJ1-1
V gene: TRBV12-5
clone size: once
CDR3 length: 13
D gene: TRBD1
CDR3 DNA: TGTGCTAGTACCGACAGGGGGCTAACTGAAGCTTTCTTT
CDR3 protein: CASTDRGLTEAFF

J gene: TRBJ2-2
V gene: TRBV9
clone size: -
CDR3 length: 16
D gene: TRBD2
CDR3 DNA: TGTGCCAGCAGCGCGACTAGCGGGGGAAACACCGGGGAGCTGTTTTTT
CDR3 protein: CASSATSGGNTGELFF

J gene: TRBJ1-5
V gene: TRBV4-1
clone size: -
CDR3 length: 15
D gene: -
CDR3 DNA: TGCGCCAGCAGCCCTTCAGGGGCTTCCTATCAGCCCCAGCATTTT
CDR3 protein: CASSPSGASYQPQHF

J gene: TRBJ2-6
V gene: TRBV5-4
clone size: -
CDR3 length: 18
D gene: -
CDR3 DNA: TGTGCCAGCAGCGGTGTGCGGGACGTAACCGATGGGGCCAACGTCCTGACTTTC
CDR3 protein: CASSGVRDVTDGANVLTF

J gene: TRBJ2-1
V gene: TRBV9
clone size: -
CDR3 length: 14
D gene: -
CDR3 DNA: TGTGCCAGCAGCGTAGATCTAGCTTTTGATGAGCAGTTCTTC
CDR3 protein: CASSVDLAFDEQFF

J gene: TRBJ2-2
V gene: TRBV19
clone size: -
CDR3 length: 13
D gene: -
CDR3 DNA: TGTGCCAGGCGGGACGGGAACACCGGGGAGCTGTTTTTT
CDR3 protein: CARRDGNTGELFF

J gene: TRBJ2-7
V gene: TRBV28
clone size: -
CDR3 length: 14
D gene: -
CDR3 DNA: TGTGCCACTTCTCCGGGTCTAATTGCCTACGAGCAGTACTTC
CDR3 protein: CATSPGLIAYEQYF

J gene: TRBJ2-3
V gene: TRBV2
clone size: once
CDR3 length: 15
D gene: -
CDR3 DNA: TGTGCCAGCACCCGGACAAGTTCTAGCACAGATACGCAGTATTTT
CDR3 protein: CASTRTSSSTDTQYF

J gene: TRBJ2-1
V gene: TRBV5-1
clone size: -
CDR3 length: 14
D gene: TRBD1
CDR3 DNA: TGCGCCAGCAGCTCGTCCGACAGGGGGAATGAGCAGTTCTTC
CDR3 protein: CASSSSDRGNEQFF

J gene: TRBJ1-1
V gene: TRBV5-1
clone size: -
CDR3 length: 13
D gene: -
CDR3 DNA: TGCGCCAGCAGCTTGGTGCAGGGGACTGAAGCTTTCTTT
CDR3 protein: CASSLVQGTEAFF

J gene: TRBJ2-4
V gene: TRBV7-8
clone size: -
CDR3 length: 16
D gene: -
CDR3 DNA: TGTGCCAGCAGCTTAGACCAGGGGTTAGCCAAAAACATTCAGTACTTC
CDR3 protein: CASSLDQGLAKNIQYF

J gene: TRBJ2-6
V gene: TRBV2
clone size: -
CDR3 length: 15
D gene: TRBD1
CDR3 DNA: TGTGCCACCCGGACAGGGACCTCTGGGGCCAACGTCCTGACTTTC
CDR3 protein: CATRTGTSGANVLTF

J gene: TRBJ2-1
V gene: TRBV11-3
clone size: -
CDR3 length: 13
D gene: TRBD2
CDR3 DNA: TGTGCCAGCAGCTCAAACCTAGCGGGAGGGTTGTTCTTC
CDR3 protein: CASSSNLAGGLFF

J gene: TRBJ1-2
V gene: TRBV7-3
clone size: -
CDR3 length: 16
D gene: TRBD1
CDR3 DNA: TGTGCCAGCAGCTTAAACGCAGGGGGCAATAACTATGGCTACACCTTC
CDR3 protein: CASSLNAGGNNYGYTF

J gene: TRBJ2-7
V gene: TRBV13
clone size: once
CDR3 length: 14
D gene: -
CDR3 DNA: TGTGCCAGCAGTCCTACCGGAGTATCCTACGAGCAGTACTTC
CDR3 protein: CASSPTGVSYEQYF

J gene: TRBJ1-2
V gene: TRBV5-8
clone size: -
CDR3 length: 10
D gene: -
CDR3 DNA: TGTGCCAGCAGCTTGCTTGGCTACACCTTC
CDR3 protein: CASSLLGYTF

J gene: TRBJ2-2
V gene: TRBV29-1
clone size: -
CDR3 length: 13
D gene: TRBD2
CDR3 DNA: TGCAGCGCTAGCGGGAGCGGTACCGGGGAGCTGTTTTTT
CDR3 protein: CSASGSGTGELFF

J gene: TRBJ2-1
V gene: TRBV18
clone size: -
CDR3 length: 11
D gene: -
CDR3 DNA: TGTGCCAGCTCACCGAGTTATGAGCAGTTCTTC
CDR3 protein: CASSPSYEQFF

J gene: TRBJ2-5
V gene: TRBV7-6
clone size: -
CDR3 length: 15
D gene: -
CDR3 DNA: TGTGCCAGCAGCTTGAATGGCGAGGATCAAGAGACCCAGTACTTC
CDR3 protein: CASSLNGEDQETQYF

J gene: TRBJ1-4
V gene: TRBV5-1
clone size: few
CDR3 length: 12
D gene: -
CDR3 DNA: TGCGCCAGCAGCATACAGGGTGAAAAACTGTTTTTT
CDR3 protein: CASSIQGEKLFF

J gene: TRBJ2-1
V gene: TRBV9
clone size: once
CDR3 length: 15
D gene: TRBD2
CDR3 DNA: TGTGCCAGCAGCGTAGTACTGGGAGGGTACAATGAGCAGTTCTTC
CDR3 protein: CASSVVLGGYNEQFF

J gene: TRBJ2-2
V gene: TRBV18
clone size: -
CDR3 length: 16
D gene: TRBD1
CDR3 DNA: TGTGCCAGCTCACCGACAGGGGAATTTTTGACCGGGGAGCTGTTTTTT
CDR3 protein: CASSPTGEFLTGELFF

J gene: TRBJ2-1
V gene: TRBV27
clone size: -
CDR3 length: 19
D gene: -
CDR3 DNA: TGTGCCAGCAGTGCCAGGGTAGCGGAGCCGCAAATTCTACAATTTGAGCAGTTCTTC
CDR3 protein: CASSARVAEPQILQFEQFF

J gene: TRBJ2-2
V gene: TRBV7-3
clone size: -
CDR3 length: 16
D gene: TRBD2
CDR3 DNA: TGTGCCAGCAGCAAGGGACTAGCGGGAGGCATCGGGGAGCTGTTTTTT
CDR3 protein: CASSKGLAGGIGELFF

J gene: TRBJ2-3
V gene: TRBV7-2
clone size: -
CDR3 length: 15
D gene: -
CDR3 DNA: TGTGCCAGCAGCTTATCGGGCGGGAGCACAGATACGCAGTATTTT
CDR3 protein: CASSLSGGSTDTQYF

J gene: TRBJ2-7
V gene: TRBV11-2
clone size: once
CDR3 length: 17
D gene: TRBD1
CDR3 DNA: TGTGCCAGCAGCTTAGGGTGGTTGGACAGGGGGTCCTACGAGCAGTACTTC
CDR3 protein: CASSLGWLDRGSYEQYF

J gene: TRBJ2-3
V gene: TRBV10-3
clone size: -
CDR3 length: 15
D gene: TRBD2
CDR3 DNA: TGTGCCATCAGTGACTATAGCGGGAGGGCAGATACGCAGTATTTT
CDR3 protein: CAISDYSGRADTQYF

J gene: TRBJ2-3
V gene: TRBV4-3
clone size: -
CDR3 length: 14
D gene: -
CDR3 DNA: TGCGCCAGCAGCCAAGATTTGGCAGCAGATACGCAGTATTTT
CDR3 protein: CASSQDLAADTQYF

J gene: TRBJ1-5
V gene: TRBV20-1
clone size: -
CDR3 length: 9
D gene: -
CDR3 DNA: TGCAGTGCTGGGCAACCCCAGCATTTT
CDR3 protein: CSAGQPQHF